This entry lists 19 T cell receptor beta chains sequenced from one sample in a study of regulatory T cells in long-lasting Graves disease. As to time point: newly diagnosed GD, antithyroid drugs for less than 3 months. Construction of the TCR library relied on RNA isolated from PBMCs. Both iRepertoire HTBI primers and Arm-PCR of CDR3 regions were used to build the TCR beta libraries. TCRdb redid the calling of the multiplex PCR reads with MiXCR, one entry per CDR3 protein. The table shows some 330,000 distinct CDR3 sequences, with approximately 12% occurring only once. The data were also submitted as part of a second study, on T cells in Graves' hyperthyroidism and ophthalmopathy.

The sequencing used peripheral blood mononuclear cells (PBMCs), collected at new diagnosis, from a patient treated with antithyroid drugs. Every receptor here comes from a woman between 18 and 29 years old with Graves disease.

There are a few counts of this clonotype. The chain is built from TRBV27 and TRBJ1-6; TRBD1 matches at 7 bases. This CDR3 has 19 amino acids. Germline V lookup: CDR1 MNHEY, CDR2 SMNVEV (reference sequence). V was clipped by 3 bases and J by 2 bases; unmatched bases: 13. CDR3 in amino acids: CASSFSPPGQPTYNSPLHF. The CDR3 DNA follows: TGTGCCAGCAGTTTTTCCCCCCCGGGACAGCCGACCTATAATTCACCCCTCCACTTT.

At least ten counts were recorded for this clonotype. The chain combines TRBV12-3 or TRBV12-4 with TRBJ1-2, with D unresolved. Trimming removed 1 base at V and 6 bases at J, with 15 bases between. The CDR3 contains 15 residues. The CDR3 coding sequence is TGTGCCAGCAGTTTAGTGGCCGGAAACCTAAATGGCTACACCTTC. Encoded protein: CASSLVAGNLNGYTF.

This clonotype was recorded many times. The rearrangement uses TRBV6-1 and TRBJ1-6; no firm D call. Trimming pared 11 bases from V and 9 bases from J, leaving 17 bases between. This CDR3 contains 13 residues. Germline V gene sequence: CDR1 MNHNS, CDR2 SASEGT. DNA for the CDR3: TGTGCCCGTAGGACCCCAGTTGGTTCACCCCTCCACTTT. Translation gives CARRTPVGSPLHF.

About this clonotype: A read error is possible here, since a much larger clone lies one base away. This chain joins TRBV13 and TRBJ2-7, with TRBD2 matching 15 bases. This CDR3 is built from 19 residues. Germline V gene sequence: CDR1 PRHDT, CDR2 FYEKMQ (reference sequence). Trimming took 3 bases from V and 7 from J; bases not matched to a gene: 16. CDR3 residues: CASSFFSGLAGGRMDEQYF. CDR3 nucleotides: TGTGCCAGCAGCTTCTTTTCCGGACTAGCGGGGGGGAGAATGGATGAGCAGTACTTC.

Many counts were recorded for this clonotype. V usage is TRBV7-9 and J usage is TRBJ2-7; no clear D. The V gene's germline CDR1 is SEHNR and CDR2 FQNEAQ (reference sequence). Trimming removed 3 bases from V and 6 bases from J, with 15 bases in between. The CDR3 is made up of 14 amino acids. The CDR3 loop reads CASSLFPPSSEQYF. The CDR3 DNA reads as TGTGCCAGCAGCTTGTTCCCCCCCTCGAGCGAGCAGTACTTC.

This clonotype appeared many times. V gene TRBV12-3 or TRBV12-4 combines with J gene TRBJ1-1; tentative D call: TRBD1 (5 bases). Deletions cut 4 bases from V and 7 bases from J, with 13 bases between. The CDR3 runs to 13 residues. In nucleotides, the CDR3 is TGTGCCAGCAGTTCACCAGGGTGGGTTGAAGCTTTCTTT. Translated: CASSSPGWVEAFF.

This clonotype has a single count. The chain carries TRBV28 and TRBJ2-7; TRBD1 is a possible D gene (8 bases). The CDR3 extends over 15 amino acids. Per the germline V gene, CDR1 is MDHEN and CDR2 is SYDVKM. V lost 2 bases, J lost 4 bases, and 15 bases lay in between. The CDR3: CASSLLQGGVYEQYF. The CDR3 coding sequence is TGTGCCAGCAGTTTACTACAGGGGGGGGTGTACGAGCAGTACTTC.

The rearrangement links TRBV6-4 to TRBJ2-7; 9 nucleotides line up with TRBD2. Germline V gene lookup returns CDR1 MRHNA and CDR2 SNTAGT. The CDR3 runs 15 residues. Germline trimming cut 6 bases from V and 0 bases from J; bases unmatched to any gene: 6. The CDR3 reads CASSAEAGGSYEQYF. The CDR3 DNA reads as TGTGCCAGCAGCGCCGAAGCGGGGGGCTCCTACGAGCAGTACTTC.

V is TRBV20-1 and J is TRBJ2-1; the match to TRBD2 covers 15 bases. The CDR3 contains 17 residues. J was trimmed by 8 bases and V by 3 bases; bases with no gene match: 11. Germline CDR1 reads DFQATT; CDR2 reads SNEGSKA (reference sequence). The CDR3 sequence is CSASNGLAGGRMDEQFF. The CDR3 nucleotides are TGCAGTGCTAGTAATGGACTAGCGGGAGGGAGGATGGATGAGCAGTTCTTC.

This clonotype is medium-sized within its sample. The gene calls are TRBV12-5 and TRBJ2-5; no definite D call. This CDR3 contains 16 residues. Germline V gene data show CDR1 as LGHNT and CDR2 as FRNRAP. V shed 1 base and J shed 4 bases, with 16 bases lying between them. The CDR3 spells CASGLDPLRARETQYF. CDR3 in DNA: TGTGCTAGTGGTTTGGACCCTCTTAGGGCGAGAGAGACCCAGTACTTC.

At least ten counts were recorded for this clonotype. The chain carries TRBV6-1 and TRBJ2-5, with 9 bases lining up with TRBD1. J lost 2 bases, V lost 5 bases, and 9 bases had no gene match. This CDR3 comprises 16 residues. Germline assignment: CDR1 MNHNS and CDR2 SASEGT. The CDR3 sequence is CASSPPAGTGQETQYF. In DNA form, the CDR3 reads TGTGCCAGCAGTCCTCCAGCGGGGACAGGGCAAGAGACCCAGTACTTC.

This clonotype was counted many times. V gene TRBV20-1 combines with J gene TRBJ2-7, with 12 bases aligning to TRBD2. Germline CDR1 reads DFQATT; CDR2 reads SNEGSKA (reference sequence). After removal of 1 base from V and 0 bases from J, the junction contained 1 base not matched to a gene. This CDR3 has 15 amino acids. The CDR3 DNA reads as TGCAGTGCTAGAGGACTAGCGGGGGCCTCCTACGAGCAGTACGTC. It specifies CSARGLAGASYEQYV.

The table lists this clonotype with a few counts. CDR3: CASSSAGNTEAFF. In DNA form, the CDR3 reads TGTGCCAGCAGCAGCGCCGGGAACACTGAAGCTTTCTTT. This chain joins TRBV27 and TRBJ1-1; unclear D gene. Trimming pared 6 bases from V and 1 base from J, leaving 9 bases between. The CDR3 contains 13 residues. CDR1 and CDR2 from the germline V gene are MNHEY and SMNVEV (reference sequence).

This clonotype has a count of ten or more. The genes are TRBV20-1 and TRBJ2-3; 12 bases map to TRBD2. The CDR3 spans 14 residues. After removal of 6 bases from V and 2 bases from J, the junction contained 3 bases not matched to a gene. CDR1 is DFQATT and CDR2 is SNEGSKA in the germline V gene (reference sequence). The chain's CDR3 is CSARTSGDTDTQYF. Written as DNA, the CDR3 is TGCAGTGCCAGGACTAGCGGGGACACAGATACGCAGTATTTT.

This clonotype has a count of ten or more. A read error may produce the germline difference seen at one junction end. This chain joins TRBV20-1 and TRBJ1-5; 7 nucleotides line up with TRBD1. There are 13 residues in the CDR3. The germline V gene encodes CDR1 DFQATT and CDR2 SNEGSKA (reference sequence). The CDR3 DNA sequence: TGCAGTGCCAGAGGACAGGAGGATCAGCCCCAGCATTTT. Protein product: CSARGQEDQPQHF.

This clonotype was observed a handful of times. The chain has TRBV7-9 and TRBJ2-6; possibly TRBD2 for D (6 bases). The CDR3 runs to 20 residues. Trimming removed 5 bases at V and 0 bases at J, with 23 bases between. Per germline, CDR1 SEHNR and CDR2 FQNEAQ (reference sequence). The CDR3: CASSDNPGLTLSSGANVLTF. DNA of the CDR3: TGTGCCAGCAGCGACAATCCGGGACTGACCCTATCCTCTGGGGCCAACGTCCTGACTTTC.

A few counts support this clonotype. The rearrangement uses TRBV5-1 and TRBJ1-1; 9 nucleotides line up with TRBD1. This CDR3 is built from 14 residues. The ends lost 2 bases at V and 6 bases at J; junction bases unmatched: 5. The germline gives CDR1 SGHRS, CDR2 YFSETQ. The CDR3 loop reads CASSLGTGWPEAFF. For the CDR3, the DNA is TGCGCCAGCAGCTTAGGGACAGGGTGGCCTGAAGCTTTCTTT.

The table lists this clonotype with many counts. This chain uses TRBV3-1 with TRBJ2-7; D is perhaps TRBD1 (5 bases). The ends were cut back, 4 bases at V and 0 bases at J, with 10 bases in the middle. There are 14 residues in the CDR3. CDR1 LGHDT and CDR2 YNNKEL come from the germline V gene (reference sequence). The CDR3 DNA sequence: TGTGCCAGCAGCCGAGCAGGGTACTCCTACGAGCAGTACTTC. Translated, it gives CASSRAGYSYEQYF.

This clonotype was recorded at least ten times. The CDR3 region is CASSVSPGASGRYEQFF. The CDR3 nucleotides are TGTGCCAGCAGCGTCTCCCCAGGGGCTAGCGGGAGGTATGAGCAGTTCTTC. The V gene is TRBV9, the J gene TRBJ2-1, with 11 positions matching TRBD2. This CDR3 spans 17 amino acids. Germline loops: CDR1 SGDLS, CDR2 YYNGEE. The V segment lost 2 bases and the J segment 8 bases; nucleotides outside the gene matches: 12. The full variable domain, in which reference TRBV9 and TRBJ2-1 provide the parts outside the CDR3, is DSGVTQTPKHLITATGQRVTLRCSPRSGDLSVYWYQQSLDQGLQFLIQYYNGEERAKGNILERFSAQQFPDLHSELNLSSLELGDSALYFCASSVSPGASGRYEQFFGPGTRLTVL.